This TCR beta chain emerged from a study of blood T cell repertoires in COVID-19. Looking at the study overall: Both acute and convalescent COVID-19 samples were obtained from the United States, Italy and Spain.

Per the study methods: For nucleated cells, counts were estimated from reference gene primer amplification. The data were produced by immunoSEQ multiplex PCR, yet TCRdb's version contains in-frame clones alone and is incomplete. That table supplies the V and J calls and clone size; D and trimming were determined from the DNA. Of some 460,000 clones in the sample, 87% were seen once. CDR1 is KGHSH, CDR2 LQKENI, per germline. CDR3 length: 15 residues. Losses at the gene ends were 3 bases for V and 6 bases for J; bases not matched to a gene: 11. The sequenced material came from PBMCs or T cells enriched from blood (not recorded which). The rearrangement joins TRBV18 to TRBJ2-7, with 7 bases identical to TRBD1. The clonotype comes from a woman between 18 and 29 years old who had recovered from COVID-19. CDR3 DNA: TGTGCCAGCTCACCGGGACAGACTACGAGCGGCGAGCAGTACTTC. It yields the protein CASSPGQTTSGEQYF.